This TCR beta chain emerged from a study of blood T cell repertoires in COVID-19 (dated by TCRdb to about 2020). As for the study more broadly: The collaborator samples originated in the United States, Italy and Spain and spanned the acute and convalescent phases of COVID-19. The repertoires were released in a freely available public database intended as a resource for research on the immune response to SARS-CoV-2. The prospective study material was composed of cDNA or gDNA derived from T cells, B-cell-depleted T cells, or PBMCs. Deeply sampled blood TCRbeta repertoires from subjects exposed to, actively infected with, or recovered from COVID-19 were included in the dataset. Samples were obtained from the ongoing ImmuneRACE study (first 160 participants) and from over 1,000 subjects provided by 6 global collaborators. Sample metadata almost always included a de-identified subject ID, COVID-19 status, age in years and sex. Where HLA class I and class II types were available, the types were taken from metadata supplied by the sample provider, not from assay-based typing.

The collaborating institutions used their own protocols to collect whole blood in K2EDTA tubes. For TCRbeta analysis, collaborator samples were shipped as frozen whole blood, as isolated PBMCs, or as DNA extracted from either sample type. Summary of the overall study and its limitations: Clinical and demographic metadata were provided uncurated, with the amount varying by source and participant.

The immunoSEQ Assay, a bias-controlled multiplex PCR, was used to amplify TCRbeta CDR3 regions from genomic DNA. Turning to the authors' computational methods: The number of nucleated cells in each sample was estimated from the amplification of reference gene primers within the assay. Sequence reads were collapsed and filtered to measure the absolute abundance of every unique TCRbeta CDR3 rearrangement. For each sample, productive Simpson clonality was calculated as the square root of Simpson's diversity index over productive rearrangements. TCRdb's version of the immuneACCESS table is confined to in-frame rearrangements and falls short of the full clone set. An unresolved V gene accounts for under half of the shortfall where checked; the remainder is of unknown origin. The V and J calls and the clone size are those of that table, but D and trimming were determined from the DNA. Across this sample there are roughly 120,000 clones, with less than 75% seen only once. The ten most abundant clones make up more than 7.5% of the sample.

This clone has only a few counts. Its recognized antigen is unknown. There are no base qualities to consult, and no much larger clone falls within one base. Including cysteine and phenylalanine, the CDR3 has 17 amino acids. Only the CDR3 DNA stays, 51 bases, in frame from base 1. In the germline V gene (reference sequence), CDR1 corresponds to SEHNR and CDR2 to FQNEAQ. V is reduced by 1 base and J by 0 bases, leaving a spacing of 13 bases between them. The rearrangement combines TRBV7-9 with TRBJ1-5, with TRBD1 tentatively as D gene (5 bases match). The receptor comes from a woman aged 55-69 years with acute or convalescent COVID-19. Source material: peripheral blood. In nucleotides, the sequence is TGTGCCAGCAGCTTAGGAGTAGACAGTTATAGCAATCAGCCCCAGCATTTT. Its translation reads: CASSLGVDSYSNQPQHF.